The 4 T cell receptor beta chains below come from one sample, sequenced in a study of vaccination and CD4 T cells after COVID-19. Antigen specificity for these receptors is unknown. Described treatment: roughly ten-day PBMC culture with coronavirus spike peptide pools or control peptides (ViraFEST assay). Scientists ran DNA taken from cultured CD4+ T cells through the Oncomine TCR Beta short-read assay for sequencing. TCRdb re-derived calls from the PCR reads in MiXCR, one entry per CDR3 protein. The sample has about 20,000 distinct CDR3 sequences; 45% to 60% are singletons. Input material: CD4+ T cells from blood, cultured in vitro. These receptors all stem from a human donor who had recovered from COVID-19.

This sequence joins TRBV28 and TRBJ1-1, with a weak D call TRBD1 (5 bases). The V end lost 5 bases, the J end lost 7 bases, and 20 bases lay between the germline ends. Germline V gene lookup returns CDR1 MDHEN and CDR2 SYDVKM. The CDR3 runs 15 residues. This CDR3 is CASSPPGTGGFEAFF. The CDR3 nucleotides read TGTGCCAGCAGTCCCCCAGGGACGGGGGGATTTGAAGCTTTCTTT. Together with reference TRBV28 and TRBJ1-1, the CDR3 gives the full variable domain: DVKVTQSSRYLVKRTGEKVFLECVQDMDHENMFWYRQDPGLGLRLIYFSYDVKMKEKGDIPEGYSVSREKKERFSLILESASTNQTSMYLCASSPPGTGGFEAFFGQGTRLTVV.

The rearrangement joins TRBV30 to TRBJ1-1; D is undetermined. Germline values: CDR1 GTSNPN, CDR2 SVGIG (reference sequence). The CDR3 length is 12 residues. V gave up 4 bases and J gave up 7 bases, with 13 bases separating them. This CDR3 reads CAWNTREGEAFF. In nucleotides, the CDR3 is TGTGCCTGGAACACCCGGGAGGGTGAAGCTTTCTTT.

The chain links TRBV6-1 to TRBJ2-3, with a possible D match to TRBD1 (6 bases). The CDR3 is made up of 13 amino acids. Germline CDR1 MNHNS, CDR2 SASEGT. Deletions cut 10 bases from V and 6 bases from J, with 17 bases between. The CDR3 DNA is TGTGCCACCTCGGACAGCCCCCCGGATACGCAGTATTTT. Translation: CATSDSPPDTQYF.

The chain is built from TRBV15 and TRBJ2-6, with D tentatively TRBD1 (5 bases). Germline lookup yields CDR1 LNHNV and CDR2 YYDKDF (reference sequence). The CDR3 has 20 residues. V lost 3 bases and J 0 bases, leaving 21 bases between the germline ends. The CDR3 nucleotides are TGTGCCACCAGCAGGACACCCTTGGGCAGGGTAGGCTCTGGGGCCAACGTCCTGACTTTC. Translation gives CATSRTPLGRVGSGANVLTF.